A selection of T cell receptor beta chains follows, all from one sample in a study of blood T cell repertoires in COVID-19. Repertoires were generated with immunoSEQ multiplex PCR, while TCRdb's copy carries only in-frame clones and drops some. The sample gives roughly 380,000 clones, approximately 90% of which show up once; approximately 1.5% is in the top ten. Sequenced: peripheral blood. These receptors came from a woman aged 40 to 50 with COVID-19, enrolled during active disease. CDR3s include the opening cysteine and the closing phenylalanine or tryptophan. D genes are given only for firm matches. Only part of the rows carry a size: once, few, many, or a class if the clone is expanded.

clone_size	j_call	v_call	d_call	cdr3_aa	cdr3_nt
-	TRBJ1-1	TRBV19	-	CASKQTLKTEAFF	TGTGCCAGTAAACAGACCTTGAAGACTGAAGCTTTCTTT
-	TRBJ1-5	TRBV4-1	-	CASRAQYHSNQPQHF	TGCGCCAGCAGGGCCCAGTATCATAGCAATCAGCCCCAGCATTTT
-	TRBJ2-2	TRBV27	TRBD2	CASSFSSGKTGELFF	TGTGCCAGCAGTTTTAGTAGCGGGAAAACCGGGGAGCTGTTTTTT
-	TRBJ1-2	TRBV29-1	-	CSARQEPYGYTF	TGCAGCGCGCGACAGGAGCCTTATGGCTACACCTTC
-	TRBJ2-7	TRBV7-2	TRBD2	CASSPGTSGGDYEQYF	TGTGCCAGCAGCCCAGGGACTAGCGGGGGTGATTACGAGCAGTACTTC
-	TRBJ1-4	TRBV29-1	-	CSVVVSGQDEKLFF	TGCAGCGTTGTGGTCTCAGGGCAGGATGAAAAACTGTTTTTT
-	TRBJ1-4	TRBV19	-	CASATYRSGATNEKLFF	TGTGCCAGTGCCACCTACAGAAGTGGTGCAACTAATGAAAAACTGTTTTTT
-	TRBJ1-6	TRBV20-1	-	CSASKETASFYNSPLHF	TGCAGTGCTAGTAAGGAGACAGCTTCTTTCTATAATTCACCCCTCCACTTT
-	TRBJ1-5	TRBV24-1	-	CATSDSGLNQPQHF	TGTGCCACCAGTGATTCGGGACTCAATCAGCCCCAGCATTTT
few	TRBJ1-1	TRBV6-5	-	CASSYGQGNAEAFF	TGTGCCAGCAGTTACGGGCAGGGTAACGCTGAAGCTTTCTTT
-	TRBJ2-3	TRBV30	TRBD1	CAWRSDRTGTNTQYF	TGTGCCTGGAGATCGGACAGGACGGGCACAAATACGCAGTATTTT
-	TRBJ2-7	TRBV7-9	TRBD1	CASSGGTGIPYEQYF	TGTGCCAGCAGCGGAGGGACAGGAATACCCTACGAGCAGTACTTC
-	TRBJ1-6	TRBV6-2/TRBV6-3	TRBD1	CASSSPTGKGSPLHF	TGTGCCAGCAGTTCCCCGACAGGGAAAGGGTCACCCCTCCACTTT
-	TRBJ1-3	TRBV9	-	CASSVGGGDTIYF	TGTGCCAGCAGCGTAGGAGGGGGGGACACCATATATTTT
-	TRBJ2-1	TRBV6-5	-	CASSSLGRDEHNEQFF	TGTGCCAGCAGTTCCTTGGGGCGGGATGAACACAATGAGCAGTTCTTC
-	TRBJ1-5	TRBV2	-	CASSARLGANQPQHF	TGTGCCAGCAGTGCTAGATTAGGGGCCAATCAGCCCCAGCATTTT
-	TRBJ1-6	TRBV19	-	CASIGGSWNSPLHF	TGTGCCAGTATAGGGGGTTCGTGGAATTCACCCCTCCACTTT
-	TRBJ1-6	TRBV6-6	-	CASSYSKGGLGSPLHF	TGTGCCAGCAGTTACTCGAAAGGTGGACTTGGCTCACCCCTCCACTTT
few	TRBJ2-5	TRBV4-3	TRBD2	CASSQDSASGYQETQYF	TGCGCCAGCAGCCAAGATTCGGCTAGCGGATACCAAGAGACCCAGTACTTC
-	TRBJ2-6	TRBV27	TRBD1	CASRRTGGAGANVLTF	TGTGCCAGCAGAAGGACAGGGGGCGCTGGGGCCAACGTCCTGACTTTC
-	TRBJ2-3	TRBV27	TRBD2	CASSLRSGVTDTQYF	TGTGCCAGCAGTTTGCGAAGCGGGGTCACAGATACGCAGTATTTT
-	TRBJ1-5	TRBV28	-	CASSSRWQPQHF	TGTGCCAGCAGTTCGAGGTGGCAGCCCCAGCATTTT
-	TRBJ1-5	TRBV28	TRBD1	CASRRQGTYQPQHF	TGTGCCAGCAGGCGACAGGGGACCTATCAGCCCCAGCATTTT
-	TRBJ2-2	TRBV5-1	TRBD1	CASSRTGASGTGELFF	TGCGCCAGCAGCAGGACAGGGGCCTCGGGCACCGGGGAGCTGTTTTTT
once	TRBJ2-1	TRBV28	-	CASTKLSYNEQFF	TGTGCCAGTACTAAATTGTCCTACAATGAGCAGTTCTTC
-	TRBJ1-1	TRBV30	-	CAWSRGETEAFF	TGTGCCTGGAGCAGGGGCGAGACTGAAGCTTTCTTT
-	TRBJ1-4	TRBV7-2	TRBD1	CASSSTGGTNEKLFF	TGTGCCAGCAGCTCTACAGGGGGAACTAATGAAAAACTGTTTTTT
few	TRBJ2-7	TRBV9	-	CASSAQGLSYEQYF	TGTGCCAGCAGCGCCCAGGGTCTTTCCTACGAGCAGTACTTC